This T cell receptor (beta chain) was identified in a study of CD8 T cells in Susac syndrome. Turning to the study itself: Sequenced Susac syndrome patients included more than 5 with active disease and roughly 8 who were in remission.

CDR3 length equals 12 residues. V was trimmed by 5 bases and J by 6 bases, leaving 11 bases between them. CDR1 is DFQATT, CDR2 SNEGSKA, per germline (reference sequence). With random hexamers, roughly 0.45 to 1 ug RNA was reverse transcribed. TCRdb reprocessed the immunoSEQ multiplex PCR reads via MiXCR and lists one record per CDR3 protein. The sample has over 140,000 distinct CDR3 sequences, roughly 94% seen once; the top ten hold approximately 0.13%. The clonotype was recovered from a human donor with Susac syndrome. Sequences were obtained from CD4+ T cells from PBMCs. The chain employs TRBV20-1 and TRBJ1-5, with D tentatively TRBD1 (5 bases). The CDR3 region has the DNA TGCAGTGCTGCAGGGATCCGTCAGCCCCAGCATTTT. This translates into CSAAGIRQPQHF.